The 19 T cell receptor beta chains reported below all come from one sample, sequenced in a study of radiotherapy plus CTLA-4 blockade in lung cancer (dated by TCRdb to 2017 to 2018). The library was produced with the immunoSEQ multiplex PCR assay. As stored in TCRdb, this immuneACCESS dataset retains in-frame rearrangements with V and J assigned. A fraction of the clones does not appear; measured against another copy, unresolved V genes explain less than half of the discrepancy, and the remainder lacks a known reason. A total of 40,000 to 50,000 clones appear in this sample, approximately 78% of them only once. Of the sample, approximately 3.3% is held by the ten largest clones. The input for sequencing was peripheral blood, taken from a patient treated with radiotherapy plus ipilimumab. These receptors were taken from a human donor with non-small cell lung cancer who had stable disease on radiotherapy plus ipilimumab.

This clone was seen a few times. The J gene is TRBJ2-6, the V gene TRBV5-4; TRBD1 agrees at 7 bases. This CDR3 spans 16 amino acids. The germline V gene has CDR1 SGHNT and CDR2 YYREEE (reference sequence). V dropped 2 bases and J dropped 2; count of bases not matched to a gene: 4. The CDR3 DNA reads TGTGCCAGCAGCTTAGGGACAGCCGCTGGGGCCAACGTCCTGACTTTC. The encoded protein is CASSLGTAAGANVLTF. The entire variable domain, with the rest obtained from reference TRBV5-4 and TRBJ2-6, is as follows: ETGVTQSPTHLIKTRGQQVTLRCSSQSGHNTVSWYQQALGQGPQFIFQYYREEENGRGNFPPRFSGLQFPNYSSELNVNALELDDSALYLCASSLGTAAGANVLTFGAGSRLTVL.

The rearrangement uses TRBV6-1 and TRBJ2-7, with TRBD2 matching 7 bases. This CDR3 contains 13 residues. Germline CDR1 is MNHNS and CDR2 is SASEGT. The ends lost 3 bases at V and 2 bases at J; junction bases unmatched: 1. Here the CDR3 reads CASSEGGAYEQYF. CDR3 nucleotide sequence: TGTGCCAGCAGTGAGGGAGGGGCCTACGAGCAGTACTTC.

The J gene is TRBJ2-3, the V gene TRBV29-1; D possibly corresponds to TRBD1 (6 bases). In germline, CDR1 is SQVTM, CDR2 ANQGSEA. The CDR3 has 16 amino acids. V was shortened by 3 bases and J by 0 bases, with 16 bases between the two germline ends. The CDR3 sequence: CSVEKGSGASTDTQYF. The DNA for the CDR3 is TGCAGCGTTGAGAAGGGGTCAGGGGCTAGCACAGATACGCAGTATTTT.

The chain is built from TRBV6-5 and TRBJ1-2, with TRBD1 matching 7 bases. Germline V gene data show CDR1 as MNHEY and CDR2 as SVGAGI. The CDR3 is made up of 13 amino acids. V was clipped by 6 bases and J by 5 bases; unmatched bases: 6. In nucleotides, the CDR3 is TGTGCCAGCAGACCGGGACAGCTATATGGCTACACCTTC. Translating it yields CASRPGQLYGYTF.

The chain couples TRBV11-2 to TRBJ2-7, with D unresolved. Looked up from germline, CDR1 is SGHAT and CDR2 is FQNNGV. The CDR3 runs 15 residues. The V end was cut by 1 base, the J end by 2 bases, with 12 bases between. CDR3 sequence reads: CASSLVSQSTYEQYF. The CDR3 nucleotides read TGTGCCAGCAGCTTAGTTTCTCAATCTACCTACGAGCAGTACTTC.

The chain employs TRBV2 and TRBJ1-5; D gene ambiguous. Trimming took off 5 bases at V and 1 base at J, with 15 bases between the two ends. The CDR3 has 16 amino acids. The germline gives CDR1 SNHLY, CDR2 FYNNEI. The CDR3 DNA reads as TGTGCCAGCAGTAGCGGTAAAAGAGAGAGCAATCAGCCCCAGCATTTT. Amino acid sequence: CASSSGKRESNQPQHF.

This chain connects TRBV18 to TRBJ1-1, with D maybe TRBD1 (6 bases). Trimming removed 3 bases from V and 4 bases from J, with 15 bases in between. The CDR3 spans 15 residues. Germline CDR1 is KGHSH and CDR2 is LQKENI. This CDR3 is CASSPRRDMGTEAFF. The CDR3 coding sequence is TGTGCCAGCTCACCCAGACGGGACATGGGCACTGAAGCTTTCTTT.

CDR3 loop: CASSQGQGAYEQYF. The CDR3 DNA follows: TGCGCCAGCAGCCAGGGACAGGGGGCGTACGAGCAGTACTTC. This rearrangement joins TRBV4-3 to TRBJ2-7; 12 bases are a match to TRBD1. Germline V gene data show CDR1 as LGHNA and CDR2 as YSLEER. CDR3 length: 14 amino acids. Trimming took 3 bases from V and 4 from J; bases not matched to a gene: 1.

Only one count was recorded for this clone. This CDR3 reads CASSLVASGSYEQYF. Here the CDR3 DNA reads TGCGCCAGCAGCTTGGTAGCTAGCGGCTCCTACGAGCAGTACTTC. This chain connects TRBV5-1 to TRBJ2-7; 7 nucleotides line up with TRBD2. The V segment lost 0 bases and the J segment 0 bases; nucleotides outside the gene matches: 3. From germline, CDR1 is SGHRS and CDR2 YFSETQ. The CDR3 has 15 residues.

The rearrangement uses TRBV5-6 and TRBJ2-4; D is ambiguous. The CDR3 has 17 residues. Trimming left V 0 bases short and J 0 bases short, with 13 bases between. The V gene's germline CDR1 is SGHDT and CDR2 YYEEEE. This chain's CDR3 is CASSLDGLRLAKNIQYF. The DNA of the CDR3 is TGTGCCAGCAGCTTGGACGGGTTGAGATTAGCCAAAAACATTCAGTACTTC.

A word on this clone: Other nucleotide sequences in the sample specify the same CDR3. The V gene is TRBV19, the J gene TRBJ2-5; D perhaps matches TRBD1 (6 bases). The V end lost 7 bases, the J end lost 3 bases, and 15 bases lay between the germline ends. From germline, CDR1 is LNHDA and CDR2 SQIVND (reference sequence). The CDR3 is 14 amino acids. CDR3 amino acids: CASNVRGLEETQYF. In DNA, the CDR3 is TGTGCCAGTAACGTGAGGGGGTTAGAAGAGACCCAGTACTTC.

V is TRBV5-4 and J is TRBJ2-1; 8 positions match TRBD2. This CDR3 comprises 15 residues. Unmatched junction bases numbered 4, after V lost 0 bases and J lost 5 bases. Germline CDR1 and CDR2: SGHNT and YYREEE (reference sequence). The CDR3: CASSLGSGSDNEQFF. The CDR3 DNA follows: TGTGCCAGCAGCTTGGGAAGCGGGAGCGACAATGAGCAGTTCTTC. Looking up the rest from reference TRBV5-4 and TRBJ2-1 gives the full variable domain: ETGVTQSPTHLIKTRGQQVTLRCSSQSGHNTVSWYQQALGQGPQFIFQYYREEENGRGNFPPRFSGLQFPNYSSELNVNALELDDSALYLCASSLGSGSDNEQFFGPGTRLTVL.

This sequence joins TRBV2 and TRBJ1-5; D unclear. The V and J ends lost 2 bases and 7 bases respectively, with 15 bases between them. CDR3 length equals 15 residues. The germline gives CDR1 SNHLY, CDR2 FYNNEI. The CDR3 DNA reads TGTGCCAGCAGTGAAATCGGGGTAGAGGGACAGCCCCAGCATTTT. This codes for CASSEIGVEGQPQHF. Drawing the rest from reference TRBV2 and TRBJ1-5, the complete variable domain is EPEVTQTPSHQVTQMGQEVILRCVPISNHLYFYWYRQILGQKVEFLVSFYNNEISEKSEIFDDQFSVERPDGSNFTLKIRSTKLEDSAMYFCASSEIGVEGQPQHFGDGTRLSIL.

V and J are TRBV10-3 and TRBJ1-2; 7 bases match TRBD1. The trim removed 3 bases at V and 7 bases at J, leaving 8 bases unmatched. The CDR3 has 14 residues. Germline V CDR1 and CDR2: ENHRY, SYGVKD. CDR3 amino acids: CAISDRDSGGGYTF. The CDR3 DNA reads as TGTGCCATCAGTGATCGGGACAGTGGAGGTGGCTACACCTTC.

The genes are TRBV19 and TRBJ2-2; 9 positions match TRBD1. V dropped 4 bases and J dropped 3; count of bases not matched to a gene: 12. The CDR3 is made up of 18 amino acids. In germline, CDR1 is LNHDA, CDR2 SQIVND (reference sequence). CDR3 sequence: CASSKSRDRAGYTGELFF. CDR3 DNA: TGTGCCAGTAGTAAATCCCGGGACAGGGCTGGGTACACCGGGGAGCTGTTTTTT. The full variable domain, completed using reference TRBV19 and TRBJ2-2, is DGGITQSPKYLFRKEGQNVTLSCEQNLNHDAMYWYRQDPGQGLRLIYYSQIVNDFQKGDIAEGYSVSREKKESFPLTVTSAQKNPTAFYLCASSKSRDRAGYTGELFFGEGSRLTVL.

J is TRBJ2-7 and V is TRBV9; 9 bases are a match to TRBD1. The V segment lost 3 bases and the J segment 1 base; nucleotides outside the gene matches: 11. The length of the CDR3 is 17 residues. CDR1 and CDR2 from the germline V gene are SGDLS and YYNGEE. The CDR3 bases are TGTGCCAGCAGCGCGGGACAGGGTAATTTGAGGTCCTACGAGCAGTACTTC. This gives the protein CASSAGQGNLRSYEQYF.

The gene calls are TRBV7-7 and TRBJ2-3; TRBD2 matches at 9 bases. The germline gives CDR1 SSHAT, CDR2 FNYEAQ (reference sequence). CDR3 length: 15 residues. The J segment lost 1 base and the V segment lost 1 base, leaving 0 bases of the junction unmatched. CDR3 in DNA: TGTGCCAGCAGCTTAGGACTAGCGGGCACAGATACGCAGTATTTT. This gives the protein CASSLGLAGTDTQYF.

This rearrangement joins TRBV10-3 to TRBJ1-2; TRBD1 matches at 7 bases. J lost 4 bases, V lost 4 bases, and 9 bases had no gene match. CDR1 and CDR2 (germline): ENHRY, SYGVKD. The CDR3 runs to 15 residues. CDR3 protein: CAISAQGGAGYGYTF. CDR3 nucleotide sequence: TGTGCCATCAGTGCCCAAGGGGGCGCGGGCTATGGCTACACCTTC.

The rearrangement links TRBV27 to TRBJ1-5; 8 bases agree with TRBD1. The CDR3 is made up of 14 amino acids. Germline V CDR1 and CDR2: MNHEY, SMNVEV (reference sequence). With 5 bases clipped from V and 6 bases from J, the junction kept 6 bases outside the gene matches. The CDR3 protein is CASSIDRGGQPQHF. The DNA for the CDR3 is TGTGCCAGCAGTATTGACAGGGGCGGTCAGCCCCAGCATTTT.